The rows below give T cell receptor beta chains drawn from one sample of a study of blood T cell repertoires in COVID-19. TCRdb's copy holds only in-frame clones and misses some; the assay was immunoSEQ multiplex PCR. The sample carries over 25,000 clones, about 90% recorded once. Sequenced sample: peripheral blood. Every receptor here comes from a woman aged 50 to 60 with active COVID-19. CDR3s include the opening cysteine and the closing phenylalanine or tryptophan.

j_call,v_call,cdr3_aa
TRBJ2-7,TRBV27,CATRGQVFPYEQYF
TRBJ2-1,TRBV5-1,CASSLGGPGNEQFF
TRBJ2-7,TRBV7-2,CASSPLAGGPMYEQYF
TRBJ1-5,TRBV5-1,CASSPDGDSNQPQHF
TRBJ2-7,TRBV6-5,CASSLWDNYEQYF
TRBJ2-7,TRBV11-2,CASSLVTSRSYEQYF
TRBJ2-7,TRBV30,CAWSVILFAYEQYF
TRBJ2-7,TRBV9,CASSVDHSSYEQYF
TRBJ2-3,TRBV28,CASTDGGSTDTQYF
TRBJ1-1,TRBV6-4,CASSEQLNTEAFF
TRBJ1-5,TRBV15,CATSSPTGIHGSNQPQHF
TRBJ2-7,TRBV10-3,CAISPSPLAGGGKQYF
TRBJ1-2,TRBV9,CASSGQGGIDGYTF
TRBJ1-2,TRBV28,CASSPPPLTETSNYGYTF
TRBJ2-1,TRBV6-5,CASSYSWTTPGEQFF
TRBJ1-1,TRBV5-1,CASSSLTGRAFF
TRBJ2-1,TRBV6-1,CASSEPGQGAGNEQFF
TRBJ2-1,TRBV7-3,CASSLWGIAGDNEQFF
TRBJ2-1,TRBV6-5,CASSRSGTVYNEQFF
TRBJ2-2,TRBV6-1,CASSEASWGRTGELFF
TRBJ2-2,TRBV18,CASSPGLAGTGELFF
TRBJ2-1,TRBV6-5,CASSYRAKDRNEQFF
TRBJ1-2,TRBV7-8,CASSLAGGSGGYTF
TRBJ1-2,TRBV6-5,CASRLGGQGEDGYTF
TRBJ1-1,TRBV19,CASSSTWGQGRTEAFF
TRBJ2-7,TRBV7-8,CASSLGYGTKAYEQYF
TRBJ1-5,TRBV10-2,CASSESGQGDQPQHF
TRBJ2-3,TRBV3-1/TRBV3-2,CASSRRVAGPNTDTQYF
TRBJ2-1,TRBV24-1,CATSENSGRPYNEQFF
TRBJ2-1,TRBV7-9,CASLAGDNEQFF
TRBJ2-3,TRBV4-2,CASSQAQDSLRTTDTQYF
TRBJ2-7,TRBV6-5,CASSYNADRGYEQYF
TRBJ1-4,TRBV28,CASSQKTGRNEKLFF
TRBJ2-6,TRBV19,CASAVVAGAGANVLTF
TRBJ2-7,TRBV28,CASSSPGTANYEQYF
TRBJ1-4,TRBV18,CASSPMTARATNEKLFF
TRBJ1-1,TRBV12-5,CASGLYMGQNTEAFF
TRBJ2-5,TRBV5-1,CASSSQASGNPETQYF
TRBJ1-4,TRBV6-6,CASSSPGGTNEKLFF
TRBJ1-5,TRBV4-1,CASSQDSAGFSQSRNQPQHF
TRBJ1-4,TRBV5-4,CASSSQGTNEKLFF
TRBJ2-3,TRBV6-5,CASSYSLAGGGDTQYF
TRBJ1-2,TRBV5-5,CASSWGRGQGYTF
TRBJ1-5,TRBV7-2,CASSSQGGQPQHF
TRBJ2-7,TRBV6-6,CASSLGDEQYF
TRBJ2-1,TRBV5-1,CASSSGTSSYNEQFF
TRBJ2-1,TRBV2,CASSVYRAVNEQFF
TRBJ2-5,TRBV7-6,CASRMTSGRPGETQYF
TRBJ2-3,TRBV28,CASSSSGTGSDTQYF
TRBJ1-2,TRBV11-2,CASSLAMGQTYGYTF
TRBJ2-7,TRBV9,CASSVAGAGSYEQYF
TRBJ1-2,TRBV25-1,CASSFRGADGYTF
TRBJ1-1,TRBV10-1,CASSDAGETEAFF
TRBJ2-5,TRBV3-1/TRBV3-2,CASSQLLAGIQETQYF